The rows below give T cell receptor beta chains drawn from one sample of a study of vaccination effects on CD4 cells after COVID-19. Data came from immunoSEQ multiplex PCR; TCRdb stores just in-frame clones and leaves some out. The repertoire has approximately 61,000 clones, 55% to 85% of them found once; the top ten carry about 1.2%. No cognate antigen is known for these TCRs. The sample here was CD4+ T cells from PBMCs cultured with HCoV-229E spike peptides, taken after COVID-19 vaccination. These receptors all come from a human donor who received a COVID-19 vaccine. Both conserved end residues are part of each CDR3. The order of the fields is D gene, V gene, clone size, J gene, CDR3 protein, CDR3 DNA. A D gene is named only where the DNA matches it firmly. Clone size is not always given. Where it is, it says once, few, many or a class for expanded clones.

.	TRBV5-6	.	TRBJ1-2	CASSLEGGGNYGYTF	TGTGCCAGCAGCTTGGAGGGGGGAGGTAACTATGGCTACACCTTC
TRBD2	TRBV4-1	.	TRBJ2-1	CASSGERGVNNEQFF	TGCGCCAGCAGCGGAGAGCGGGGGGTAAACAATGAGCAGTTCTTC
TRBD1	TRBV6-5	once	TRBJ1-2	CASEDRGLRGYTF	TGTGCCAGCGAAGACAGGGGGCTCCGTGGCTACACCTTC
.	TRBV20-1	few	TRBJ1-1	CSATLWVEAFF	TGCAGTGCTACACTATGGGTTGAAGCTTTCTTT
.	TRBV7-9	.	TRBJ1-1	CASSSGSGEAFF	TGTGCCAGCAGCTCAGGGTCGGGTGAAGCTTTCTTT
.	TRBV19	few	TRBJ2-2	CASRPTEGGATGELFF	TGTGCCAGTAGGCCAACCGAAGGGGGGGCGACCGGGGAGCTGTTTTTT
TRBD1	TRBV4-3	.	TRBJ2-3	CASSHPGTGGSDTQYF	TGCGCCAGCAGCCACCCCGGGACAGGGGGCTCTGATACGCAGTATTTT
TRBD1	TRBV5-1	.	TRBJ1-2	CASSDSGTGFKGYTF	TGCGCCAGCAGCGACTCCGGGACAGGGTTTAAGGGCTACACCTTC
.	TRBV24-1	.	TRBJ2-3	CATSDLEVDTQYF	TGTGCCACCAGTGATTTGGAGGTGGATACGCAGTATTTT
.	TRBV5-1	few	TRBJ1-1	CASSWGAGMNTEAFF	TGCGCCAGCAGCTGGGGGGCAGGGATGAACACTGAAGCTTTCTTT
.	TRBV7-2	.	TRBJ2-4	CASSFRWANRDF	TGTGCCAGCAGCTTCCGTTGGGCAAACCGGGACTTC
.	TRBV9	.	TRBJ1-3	CASSLRGGDGNTIYF	TGTGCCAGCAGCCTGAGAGGAGGGGACGGAAACACCATATATTTT
.	TRBV7-6	.	TRBJ2-3	CASSLSLGADTDTQYF	TGTGCCAGCAGCTTATCTCTGGGGGCAGACACAGATACGCAGTATTTT
TRBD1	TRBV2	few	TRBJ1-2	CASSGQGANYGYTF	TGTGCCAGCAGTGGACAGGGGGCGAACTATGGCTACACCTTC
TRBD2	TRBV3-1/TRBV3-2	.	TRBJ2-3	CASSHYRTSGGASSTDTQYF	TGTGCCAGCAGCCACTATAGGACTAGCGGGGGGGCCTCGAGCACAGATACGCAGTATTTT
.	TRBV5-1	.	TRBJ1-1	CASSLIPWDKAFF	TGCGCCAGCAGCTTGATCCCCTGGGACAAAGCTTTCTTT
.	TRBV12-5	.	TRBJ1-2	CASGFERDSNYGYTF	TGTGCTAGTGGTTTTGAACGGGACTCTAACTATGGCTACACCTTC
.	TRBV7-9	.	TRBJ1-2	CASSLGDNYGYTF	TGTGCCAGCAGCTTAGGGGACAACTATGGCTACACCTTC
.	TRBV4-3	.	TRBJ2-3	CASSQERGGTVNTQYF	TGCGCCAGCAGCCAAGAGAGAGGCGGGACGGTCAATACGCAGTATTTT
.	TRBV25-1	.	TRBJ1-5	CASPRTGGSSGNQPQHF	TGTGCCAGCCCACGGACGGGTGGGTCTAGTGGCAATCAGCCCCAGCATTTT
TRBD1	TRBV7-2	few	TRBJ1-1	CASSLSGGGAFF	TGTGCCAGCAGCCTCTCAGGGGGGGGAGCTTTCTTT
.	TRBV15	.	TRBJ1-2	CATSRPQSYGYTF	TGTGCCACCAGCAGACCTCAGAGCTATGGCTACACCTTC
.	TRBV19	.	TRBJ1-2	CASRRTGLANYGYTF	TGTGCCAGTAGGCGCACAGGGCTTGCTAACTATGGCTACACCTTC
TRBD2	TRBV29-1	.	TRBJ2-3	CSSLRGAGTDTQYF	TGCAGTTCTCTGCGGGGGGCGGGCACAGATACGCAGTATTTT
.	TRBV3-1/TRBV3-2	once	TRBJ1-5	CASSQGGTQHF	TGTGCCAGCAGCCAAGGGGGAACCCAGCATTTT
.	TRBV19	.	TRBJ1-4	CASSRNEGKLFF	TGTGCCAGTAGTAGAAACGAAGGAAAACTGTTTTTT
.	TRBV18	.	TRBJ1-4	CASSPGLNEKLFF	TGTGCCAGCTCACCAGGACTTAATGAAAAACTGTTTTTT
.	TRBV19	.	TRBJ1-4	CASSAGDRGGKLFF	TGTGCCAGTAGTGCCGGGGACCGAGGGGGAAAACTGTTTTTT
.	TRBV7-3	.	TRBJ2-2	CASSSSPPGAGELFF	TGTGCCAGCAGCTCCTCCCCCCCAGGGGCCGGGGAGCTGTTTTTT
.	TRBV3-1/TRBV3-2	.	TRBJ2-3	CASSQVRGRTDTQYF	TGTGCCAGCAGCCAAGTTCGGGGGCGCACAGATACGCAGTATTTT
.	TRBV6-6	.	TRBJ1-2	CASSYPEGTRGYGYTF	TGTGCCAGCAGTTACCCTGAGGGGACACGGGGGTATGGCTACACCTTC
TRBD2	TRBV5-5	few	TRBJ2-2	CASRRGGNTGELFF	TGTGCCAGCAGACGGGGGGGGAACACCGGGGAGCTGTTTTTT
.	TRBV30	.	TRBJ1-5	CAWSAGMGNQPQHF	TGTGCCTGGAGTGCTGGGATGGGAAATCAGCCCCAGCATTTT
TRBD2	TRBV5-4	once	TRBJ2-5	CASSLALAGEETQYF	TGTGCCAGCAGCTTGGCGTTGGCGGGGGAGGAGACCCAGTACTTC
.	TRBV7-2	few	TRBJ1-3	CASRPEGGNTIYF	TGTGCCAGCAGACCCGAAGGTGGAAACACCATATATTTT
.	TRBV5-1	.	TRBJ2-1	CASSLDSYNEQFF	TGCGCCAGCAGCTTAGACTCCTACAATGAGCAGTTCTTC
.	TRBV19	.	TRBJ1-3	CASRHTGGNTIYF	TGTGCCAGTAGACATACAGGGGGAAACACCATATATTTT
TRBD2	TRBV7-2	once	TRBJ2-1	CASSLALLAGGYNEQFF	TGTGCCAGCAGCTTAGCTCTCCTAGCGGGGGGTTACAATGAGCAGTTCTTC
TRBD1	TRBV5-1	.	TRBJ2-1	CASRPTGGSPNEQFF	TGCGCCAGCAGACCTACAGGGGGCTCTCCAAATGAGCAGTTCTTC
TRBD1	TRBV19	once	TRBJ2-5	CASSKGQNQETQYF	TGTGCCAGTAGTAAGGGACAGAACCAAGAGACCCAGTACTTC
TRBD2	TRBV10-1	few	TRBJ2-2	CAVSRTSGGNTGELFF	TGCGCCGTTTCCCGAACCAGCGGGGGAAACACCGGGGAGCTGTTTTTT
.	TRBV28	.	TRBJ2-2	CATQGGLNTGELFF	TGTGCCACTCAAGGGGGATTGAACACCGGGGAGCTGTTTTTT
.	TRBV10-3	few	TRBJ1-4	CAISGTDEKLFF	TGTGCCATCAGCGGGACGGATGAAAAACTGTTTTTT
.	TRBV6-5	.	TRBJ1-4	CASSFRGWNEKLFF	TGTGCCAGCAGTTTCCGGGGCTGGAATGAAAAACTGTTTTTT
.	TRBV6-1	.	TRBJ2-4	CASSDGPQVAKNIQYF	TGTGCCAGCAGTGACGGTCCCCAGGTAGCCAAAAACATTCAGTACTTC
.	TRBV7-2	.	TRBJ1-1	CASSLGGDGTEAFF	TGTGCCAGCAGCTTAGGGGGGGACGGCACTGAAGCTTTCTTT